The text below deals with one T cell receptor (beta chain). As yet, its antigen is unknown. Amplification of TCR beta CDR3 regions used RNA as the template. Researchers ran a first-round RT-PCR on the TCR CDR3 using the HTBI primer set. TCRdb recomputed calls from the multiplex PCR reads with MiXCR, one row per CDR3 protein. The sample holds a few hundred thousand distinct CDR3 sequences, approximately 14% seen once. Trimming cost V 3 bases and J 2 bases; bases outside gene matches: 4. Germline values: CDR1 LGHDT, CDR2 YNNKEL (reference sequence). The CDR3 runs to 14 residues. This specimen belongs to a study of T cells in Graves' hyperthyroidism and ophthalmopathy. Patients were aged 18 to 65, had disease duration under 2 months, and had newly diagnosed hyperthyroidism. Those patients with uncontrolled infection, other autoimmune disease, pregnancy or lactation were excluded. General observations from the study: Ophthalmopathy, as predicted by the model, came a median 6.5 months after the prediction.

The chain joins TRBV3-1 to TRBJ2-7; 7 bases are a match to TRBD2. The clonotype originates from a young woman with Graves' hyperthyroidism. Sequences were obtained from blood. CDR3 DNA: TGTGCCAGCAGCCAGGGAGGGATACCCTACGAGCAGTACTTC. Its protein product is CASSQGGIPYEQYF.